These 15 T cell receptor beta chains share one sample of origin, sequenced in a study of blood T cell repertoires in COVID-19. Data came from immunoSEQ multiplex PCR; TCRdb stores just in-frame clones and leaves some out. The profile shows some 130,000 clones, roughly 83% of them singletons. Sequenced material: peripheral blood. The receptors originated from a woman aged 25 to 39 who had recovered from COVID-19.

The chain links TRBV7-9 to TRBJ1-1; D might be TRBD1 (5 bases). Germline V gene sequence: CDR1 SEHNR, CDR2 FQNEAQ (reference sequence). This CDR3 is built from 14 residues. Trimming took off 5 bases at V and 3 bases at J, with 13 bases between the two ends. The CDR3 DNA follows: TGTGCCAGCAGCCGGGGCCCGGGGGACACTGAAGCTTTCTTT. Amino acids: CASSRGPGDTEAFF.

The chain's CDR3 is CASSQVLAGSAGELFF. CDR3 nucleotides: TGTGCCAGCAGCCAAGTTTTAGCGGGGTCGGCCGGGGAGCTGTTTTTT. V is TRBV3-1 (or the pseudogene TRBV3-2) and J is TRBJ2-2, with TRBD2 matching over 8 bases. This CDR3 has 16 residues. Germline V gene lookup returns CDR1 LGHDT and CDR2 YNNKEL (reference sequence). J was trimmed by 6 bases and V by 1 base; bases with no gene match: 7.

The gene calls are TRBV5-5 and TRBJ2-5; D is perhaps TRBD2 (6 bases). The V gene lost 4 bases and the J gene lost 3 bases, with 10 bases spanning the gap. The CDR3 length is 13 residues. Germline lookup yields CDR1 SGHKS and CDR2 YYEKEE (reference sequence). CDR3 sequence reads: CASSGDFEETQYF. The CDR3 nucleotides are TGTGCCAGCAGCGGGGACTTTGAAGAGACCCAGTACTTC.

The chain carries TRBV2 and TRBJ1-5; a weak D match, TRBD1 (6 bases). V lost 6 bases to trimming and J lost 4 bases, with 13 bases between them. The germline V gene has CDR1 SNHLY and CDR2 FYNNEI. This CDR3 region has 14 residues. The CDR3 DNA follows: TGTGCCAGCAGGGCGGACAGTCCTAATCAGCCCCAGCATTTT. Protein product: CASRADSPNQPQHF.

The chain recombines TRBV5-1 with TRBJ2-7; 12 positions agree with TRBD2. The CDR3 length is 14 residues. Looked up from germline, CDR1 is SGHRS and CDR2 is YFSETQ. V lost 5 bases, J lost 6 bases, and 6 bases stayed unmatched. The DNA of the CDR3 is TGCGCCAGCAGGGAACTAGCGGGGGGCATCGAGCAGTACTTC. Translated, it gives CASRELAGGIEQYF.

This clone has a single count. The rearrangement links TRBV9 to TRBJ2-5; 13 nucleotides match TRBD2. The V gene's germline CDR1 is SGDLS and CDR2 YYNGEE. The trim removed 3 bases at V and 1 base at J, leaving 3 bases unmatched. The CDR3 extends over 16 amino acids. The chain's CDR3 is CASSAGLAGVQETQYF. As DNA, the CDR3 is TGTGCCAGCAGCGCCGGACTAGCGGGGGTCCAAGAGACCCAGTACTTC.

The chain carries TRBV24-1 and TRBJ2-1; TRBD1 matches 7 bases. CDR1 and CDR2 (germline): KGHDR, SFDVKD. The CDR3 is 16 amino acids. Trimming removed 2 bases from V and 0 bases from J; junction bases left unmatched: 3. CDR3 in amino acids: CATSDSQGSSYNEQFF. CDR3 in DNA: TGTGCCACCAGTGATTCACAGGGGAGCTCCTACAATGAGCAGTTCTTC.

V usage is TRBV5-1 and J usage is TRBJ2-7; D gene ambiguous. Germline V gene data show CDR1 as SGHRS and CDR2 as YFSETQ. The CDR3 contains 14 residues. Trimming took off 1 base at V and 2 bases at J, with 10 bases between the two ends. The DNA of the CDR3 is TGCGCCAGCAGCTTGTCGCAGGCAGCCTACGAGCAGTACTTC. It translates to CASSLSQAAYEQYF. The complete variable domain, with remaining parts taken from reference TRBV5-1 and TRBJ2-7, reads KAGVTQTPRYLIKTRGQQVTLSCSPISGHRSVSWYQQTPGQGLQFLFEYFSETQRNKGNFPGRFSGRQFSNSRSEMNVSTLELGDSALYLCASSLSQAAYEQYFGPGTRLTVT.

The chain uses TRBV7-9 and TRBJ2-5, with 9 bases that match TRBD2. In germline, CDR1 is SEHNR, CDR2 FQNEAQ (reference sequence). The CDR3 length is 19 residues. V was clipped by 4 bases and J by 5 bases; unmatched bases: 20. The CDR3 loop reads CASSSTDGGRVLGGETQYF. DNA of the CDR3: TGTGCCAGCAGCTCGACCGACGGCGGGAGGGTACTAGGTGGCGAGACCCAGTACTTC.

The CDR3 DNA sequence: TGTGCCAGCACCCCCAGGACAGGGGGAAGCTCACCCCTCCACTTT. Its translation is CASTPRTGGSSPLHF. This chain joins TRBV25-1 and TRBJ1-6; the match to TRBD1 covers 10 bases. V was pared by 7 bases and J by 10 bases, with 10 bases of the junction left unmatched. The CDR3 is made up of 15 amino acids. In germline, CDR1 is MGHDK, CDR2 SYGVNS.

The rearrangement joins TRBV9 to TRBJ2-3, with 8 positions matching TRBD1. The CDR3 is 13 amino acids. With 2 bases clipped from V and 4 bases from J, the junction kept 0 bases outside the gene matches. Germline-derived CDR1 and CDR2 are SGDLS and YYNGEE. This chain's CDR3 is CASSVTGADTQYF. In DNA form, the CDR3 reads TGTGCCAGCAGCGTGACAGGGGCAGATACGCAGTATTTT.

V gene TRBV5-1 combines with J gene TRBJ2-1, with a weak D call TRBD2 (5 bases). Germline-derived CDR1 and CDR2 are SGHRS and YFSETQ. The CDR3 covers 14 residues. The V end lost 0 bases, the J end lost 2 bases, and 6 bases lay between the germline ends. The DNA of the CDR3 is TGCGCCAGCAGCTTGGGGGAGACCTACAATGAGCAGTTCTTC. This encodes CASSLGETYNEQFF.

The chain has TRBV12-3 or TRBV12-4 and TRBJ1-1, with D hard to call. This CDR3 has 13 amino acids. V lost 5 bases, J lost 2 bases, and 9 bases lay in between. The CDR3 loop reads CASSTQSNTEAFF. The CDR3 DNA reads TGTGCCAGCAGTACACAGAGTAACACTGAAGCTTTCTTT.

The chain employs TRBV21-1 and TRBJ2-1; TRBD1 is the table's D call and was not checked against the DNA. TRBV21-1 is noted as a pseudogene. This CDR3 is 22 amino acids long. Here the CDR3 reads CASSKGANRGYARGSINNEQFF. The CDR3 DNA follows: TGTGCCAGCAGCAAAGGGGCAAACAGGGGGTATGCGCGTGGCTCTATTAACAATGAGCAGTTCTTC.

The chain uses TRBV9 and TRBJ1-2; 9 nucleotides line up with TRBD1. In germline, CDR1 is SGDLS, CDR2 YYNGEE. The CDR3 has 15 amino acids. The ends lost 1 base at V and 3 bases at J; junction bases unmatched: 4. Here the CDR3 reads CASSVTGGWDYGYTF. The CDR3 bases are TGTGCCAGCAGCGTAACAGGGGGCTGGGACTATGGCTACACCTTC. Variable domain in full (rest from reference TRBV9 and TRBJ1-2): DSGVTQTPKHLITATGQRVTLRCSPRSGDLSVYWYQQSLDQGLQFLIQYYNGEERAKGNILERFSAQQFPDLHSELNLSSLELGDSALYFCASSVTGGWDYGYTFGSGTRLTVV.